This passage covers 11 T cell receptor beta chains from one sample sequenced in a study of cytomegalovirus exposure and HLA in healthy donors. Researchers ran the PCR with 60 Vbeta and 13 Jbeta primers. Profiled with immunoSEQ multiplex PCR; TCRdb holds only in-frame clones, not every one. The sample records under 200,000 clones, 65% to 85% being singletons. The sample consisted of PBMCs. Source of these receptors: a woman between 50 and 59 years old in good health and CMV-seropositive.

This clone is medium-sized. The gene calls are TRBV4-2 and TRBJ1-4, with D unclear. This CDR3 spans 15 amino acids. From germline, CDR1 is LGHNA and CDR2 YNFKEQ. Trimming removed 4 bases at V and 0 bases at J, with 9 bases between. CDR3 sequence (DNA): TGTGCCAGCAGCCGTAAACTGCCAACTAATGAAAAACTGTTTTTT. Translated, it gives CASSRKLPTNEKLFF.

The chain carries TRBV28 and TRBJ2-1; the D is unclear. The CDR3 sequence is 14 residues long. Looked up from germline, CDR1 is MDHEN and CDR2 is SYDVKM. Trimming cost V 6 bases and J 2 bases, with 11 bases left between them. The CDR3 loop reads CASRLGLPYNEQFF. For the CDR3, the DNA is TGTGCCAGCAGGCTGGGCCTCCCCTACAATGAGCAGTTCTTC.

This chain uses TRBV6-5 with TRBJ2-1, with 12 bases aligning to TRBD2. This CDR3 has 16 amino acids. Trimming at V came to 2 bases and at J to 6 bases, leaving 5 bases not matched to a gene. CDR1 is MNHEY and CDR2 is SVGAGI in the germline V gene. The CDR3 spells CASSYHTSGRPNEQFF. In DNA, the CDR3 is TGTGCCAGCAGTTACCATACTAGCGGGAGGCCCAATGAGCAGTTCTTC.

The chain uses TRBV29-1 and TRBJ2-5; D perhaps matches TRBD2 (6 bases). The assigned J gene may be wrong: the sequence end matches TRBJ2-7 better. There are 13 residues in the CDR3. Per germline, CDR1 SQVTM and CDR2 ANQGSEA. In nucleotides, the CDR3 is TGCAGCCCAAAGCCCGATAGCGGCTACGAGCAGTACTTC. It encodes CSPKPDSGYEQYF.

This clone was seen just once. This sequence joins TRBV5-1 and TRBJ2-2, with 12 bases lining up with TRBD2. J was trimmed by 0 bases and V by 0 bases; bases with no gene match: 3. The CDR3 spans 18 residues. Germline assignment: CDR1 SGHRS and CDR2 YFSETQ. CDR3 sequence reads: CASSLAASGRANTGELFF. The DNA of the CDR3 is TGCGCCAGCAGCTTGGCCGCTAGCGGGAGGGCGAACACCGGGGAGCTGTTTTTT.

The chain links TRBV2 to TRBJ2-3; 11 bases fit TRBD2. After removal of 4 bases from V and 7 bases from J, the junction contained 16 bases not matched to a gene. The CDR3 is 18 residues long. CDR1 is SNHLY and CDR2 is FYNNEI in the germline V gene. This CDR3 reads CASSAPGPLAGGFYTQYF. The CDR3 bases are TGTGCCAGCAGTGCCCCGGGGCCTCTAGCGGGGGGCTTTTATACGCAGTATTTT.

This clone was detected only a few times. The V gene is TRBV5-4, the J gene TRBJ2-3; tentatively, D is TRBD2 (5 bases). This CDR3 comprises 14 residues. Trimming took off 0 bases at V and 6 bases at J, with 11 bases between the two ends. The germline gives CDR1 SGHNT, CDR2 YYREEE (reference sequence). The CDR3: CASSLGAGEDTQYF. The DNA of the CDR3 is TGTGCCAGCAGCTTGGGGGCTGGGGAGGATACGCAGTATTTT.

Here the CDR3 reads CASKGGRGDTGELFF. The CDR3 nucleotides read TGTGCCAGCAAGGGAGGACGGGGGGACACCGGGGAGCTGTTTTTT. This chain joins TRBV2 and TRBJ2-2; 7 nucleotides agree with TRBD2. The V gene end was trimmed by 7 bases and the J gene end by 3 bases; junction bases not matched to a gene: 8. Germline values: CDR1 SNHLY, CDR2 FYNNEI. The CDR3 is 15 amino acids.

The V and J genes are TRBV5-4 and TRBJ1-6; 8 bases line up with TRBD1. This CDR3 has 14 amino acids. V lost 2 bases, J lost 9 bases, and 4 bases stayed unmatched. Per the germline V gene, CDR1 is SGHNT and CDR2 is YYREEE (reference sequence). The CDR3 DNA reads TGTGCCAGCAGCTTCGAGACAGGGGTTTCACCCCTCCACTTT. Translating it yields CASSFETGVSPLHF.

The gene calls are TRBV5-1 and TRBJ1-1; weak D call: TRBD1 (6 bases). Trimming shortened V by 0 bases and J by 0 bases, and 12 bases separated the two germline ends. The germline gives CDR1 SGHRS, CDR2 YFSETQ. The CDR3 sequence is 16 residues long. The CDR3: CASSLARGSLNTEAFF. The CDR3 DNA reads TGCGCCAGCAGCTTGGCCAGGGGCAGTCTGAACACTGAAGCTTTCTTT.

The CDR3 reads CASSSAGETQYF. For the CDR3, the DNA is TGTGCCAGCAGTTCCGCCGGGGAGACCCAGTACTTC. J is TRBJ2-5 and V is TRBV7-9; no definite D call. Trimming cost V 6 bases and J 5 bases, with 10 bases left between them. Germline V CDR1 and CDR2: SEHNR, FQNEAQ (reference sequence). The CDR3 totals 12 residues.